The 25 T cell receptor beta chains below come from one sample, sequenced in a study of CXCR3-negative and CXCR3-positive naive CD8 T cells. 5' RACE with UMI labels generated the TRB cDNA libraries. With the 5' RACE reads reprocessed, TCRdb shows one record per CDR3 protein and no DNA. The sample table sets out some 50,000 distinct CDR3 sequences. The sample taken for sequencing was naive CXCR3- CD8+ T cells from blood. As for subset: CD45RO-CCR7+CD27+CD95- naive CD8+ T cells lacking CXCR3 (TNR3-). These receptors were collected from a human donor in good health. Some clones in this sample may be carry-over from other donors' samples.

The chain links TRBV7-3 to TRBJ2-1; TCRdb outputs TRBD2, but without DNA this stays unchecked. CDR1 is SGHTA, CDR2 FQGTGA, per germline. The CDR3 sequence is 15 residues long. The CDR3 is CASSPGLAAYNEQFF.

The rearrangement uses TRBV19 and TRBJ2-7; TCRdb gives TRBD1 as the D gene, but with no DNA this cannot be confirmed. Germline V gives CDR1 LNHDA, CDR2 SQIVND (reference sequence). The CDR3 contains 15 residues. The CDR3 sequence: CASSIRDRGTYEQYF.

V is TRBV29-1 and J is TRBJ1-4. Germline CDR1 SQVTM, CDR2 ANQGSEA. The CDR3 spans 12 residues. The CDR3 loop reads CSVEGNREKLFF.

The rearrangement links TRBV20-1 to TRBJ2-1; TCRdb calls TRBD1, which cannot be checked without DNA. The germline CDR1 and CDR2 sequences are DFQATT and SNEGSKA (reference sequence). The CDR3 sequence is 13 residues long. CDR3 loop: CSASELAVDEQLF.

The chain has TRBV5-1 and TRBJ2-7. Germline CDR1 SGHRS, CDR2 YFSETQ. The CDR3 covers 14 residues. CDR3 sequence reads: CASSLGGSAYEQYF.

The CDR3 sequence: CASSLRGLAAASERPDTQYF. This chain uses TRBV28 with TRBJ2-3; TCRdb's D call, TRBD2, is unchecked because there is no DNA. Per the germline V gene, CDR1 is MDHEN and CDR2 is SYDVKM. The CDR3 totals 20 residues. Full variable domain (rest looked up from reference TRBV28 and TRBJ2-3): DVKVTQSSRYLVKRTGEKVFLECVQDMDHENMFWYRQDPGLGLRLIYFSYDVKMKEKGDIPEGYSVSREKKERFSLILESASTNQTSMYLCASSLRGLAAASERPDTQYFGPGTRLTVL.

V and J are TRBV13 and TRBJ1-3. Germline CDR1 PRHDT, CDR2 FYEKMQ (reference sequence). This CDR3 has 15 amino acids. The CDR3 sequence: CASSSIGVSGNTIYF.

CDR3 loop: CASGGANTGELFF. The chain has TRBV5-1 and TRBJ2-2; TCRdb returns TRBD1, unconfirmable since there is no DNA. The V gene's germline CDR1 is SGHRS and CDR2 YFSETQ. The CDR3 has 13 residues.

The CDR3 sequence is CASSLSVPEPGNTIYF. V usage is TRBV7-2 and J usage is TRBJ1-3. Germline V gene sequence: CDR1 SGHTA, CDR2 FQGNSA. The CDR3 contains 16 residues.

J is TRBJ1-2 and V is TRBV12-5. The CDR3 contains 13 residues. Germline CDR1 reads LGHNT; CDR2 reads FRNRAP. The CDR3 sequence is CASSPPPSYGYTF.

The rearrangement uses TRBV11-2 and TRBJ2-7; TCRdb names TRBD2, which stays unverified in the absence of DNA. In germline, CDR1 is SGHAT, CDR2 FQNNGV. This CDR3 spans 12 amino acids. CDR3 amino acids: CASSGSPYEQYF. The whole variable domain, filled in from reference TRBV11-2 and TRBJ2-7, reads EAGVAQSPRYKIIEKRQSVAFWCNPISGHATLYWYQQILGQGPKLLIQFQNNGVVDDSQLPKDRFSAERLKGVDSTLKIQPAKLEDSAVYLCASSGSPYEQYFGPGTRLTVT.

J is TRBJ2-7 and V is TRBV29-1; the D call of TRBD1 rests on TCRdb alone, since no DNA is present to check it. CDR3 length equals 15 residues. In germline, CDR1 is SQVTM, CDR2 ANQGSEA. The CDR3 sequence is CSVEDIRDSSYEQYF.

The chain carries TRBV27 and TRBJ2-7; the TCRdb call, TRBD2, lacks DNA for checking. CDR3 length: 14 residues. Germline V lookup: CDR1 MNHEY, CDR2 SMNVEV (reference sequence). CDR3 region: CASKWGGAVYEQYF.

The V call is TRBV24-1, the J call TRBJ2-2; TCRdb outputs TRBD1, but without DNA this stays unchecked. The V gene's germline CDR1 is KGHDR and CDR2 SFDVKD. The CDR3 length is 13 residues. This CDR3 reads CATSTGDTGELFF.

The chain employs TRBV5-1 and TRBJ2-1. This CDR3 is 16 amino acids long. Germline CDR1 is SGHRS and CDR2 is YFSETQ. The CDR3 here is CASSLGSYSPYNEQFF.

By frequency, this clonotype registers medium-sized. The V gene is TRBV15, the J gene TRBJ2-3; there is no DNA to check the TCRdb D call of TRBD2. Per germline, CDR1 LNHNV and CDR2 YYDKDF (reference sequence). This CDR3 contains 15 residues. CDR3 sequence: CATSRGGGTQDTQYF.

The V and J genes are TRBV20-1 and TRBJ1-1; TCRdb outputs TRBD1, but without DNA this stays unchecked. CDR1 and CDR2 from the germline V gene are DFQATT and SNEGSKA (reference sequence). This CDR3 has 14 amino acids. CDR3: CSARTGTENTEAFF.

This chain joins TRBV5-6 and TRBJ2-3; checking the TCRdb D call of TRBD2 is not possible without DNA. CDR1 is SGHDT and CDR2 is YYEEEE in the germline V gene. CDR3 length: 18 amino acids. The chain's CDR3 is CASSIVGLLADKGDTQYF.

This chain links TRBV14 with TRBJ2-2; TCRdb outputs TRBD2, but without DNA this stays unchecked. The germline V gene encodes CDR1 SGHDN and CDR2 FVKESK. The CDR3 contains 16 residues. CDR3: CASSRRLAGVAGELFF.

The CDR3 reads CSVINRDSFSYEQYF. This rearrangement joins TRBV29-1 to TRBJ2-7; TCRdb's D call of TRBD1 is untestable without DNA. Germline V gene lookup returns CDR1 SQVTM and CDR2 ANQGSEA. The CDR3 contains 15 residues.

The chain uses TRBV28 and TRBJ2-7; the TRBD2 assignment by TCRdb is unverifiable without DNA. Germline lookup yields CDR1 MDHEN and CDR2 SYDVKM. This CDR3 comprises 16 residues. The CDR3 here is CASSLLTSGSSYEQYF.

The rearrangement uses TRBV6-6 and TRBJ2-3. This CDR3 region has 14 residues. The germline V gene has CDR1 MNHNY and CDR2 SVGAGI (reference sequence). CDR3 region: CASSYSPTTDTQYF.

The gene calls are TRBV3-1 and TRBJ2-1; as DNA is missing, the TRBD2 call by TCRdb cannot be tested. Germline V lookup: CDR1 LGHDT, CDR2 YNNKEL (reference sequence). This CDR3 is 16 amino acids long. This CDR3 reads CASSPRKTGVDNEQFF.

The chain is built from TRBV20-1 and TRBJ2-1. Germline loops: CDR1 DFQATT, CDR2 SNEGSKA (reference sequence). The CDR3 is made up of 13 amino acids. CDR3 in amino acids: CSARWTKGNEQFF.

The rearrangement joins TRBV6-2 or TRBV6-3 to TRBJ2-7; the D gene TCRdb calls, TRBD2, cannot be checked with no DNA. The CDR3 totals 16 residues. CDR1 MNHEY and CDR2 SVGEGT come from the germline V gene. CDR3 in amino acids: CASSPPGLAGPYEQYF.